This T cell receptor beta chain is from a study of blood T cell repertoires in COVID-19. Study-level information: COVID-19 samples, acute and convalescent, were from the United States, Italy and Spain. Sources were T cells, B-cell-depleted T cells, or PBMCs; the material itself was cDNA or gDNA.

Original data processing: Reference gene primer amplification gave estimated nucleated cell counts. The repertoire was sequenced with immunoSEQ multiplex PCR; TCRdb's copy has only in-frame clones and lacks some. The V and J calls and clone size come from that table; D and trimming were worked out from the DNA. This sample has about 48,000 clones, with approximately 80% found just once. The trim removed 5 bases at V and 5 bases at J, leaving 13 bases unmatched. CDR3 length: 16 amino acids. Germline values: CDR1 SGHTA, CDR2 FQGNSA. This chain uses TRBV7-2 with TRBJ2-7; TRBD1 matches at 9 bases. The sample comprised peripheral blood. The clonotype comes from a man in his 70s with acute or convalescent COVID-19. CDR3 coding DNA: TGTGCCAGCAGCGATGGACCGGACAGGGGCTTTAACGAGCAGTACTTC. Translated: CASSDGPDRGFNEQYF. The variable domain in full, completed from reference TRBV7-2 and TRBJ2-7, reads GAGVSQSPSNKVTEKGKDVELRCDPISGHTALYWYRQSLGQGLEFLIYFQGNSAPDKSGLPSDRFSAERTGGSVSTLTIQRTQQEDSAVYLCASSDGPDRGFNEQYFGPGTRLTVT.